Described below is a single T cell receptor (beta chain) sequence and its context. The antigen remains undetermined. This entry belongs to a study of T cells expressing NK-cell markers. Notes on the study in general: A few of the donors also had these clonotypes leading their CD3+CD56-NKG2C+ fraction.

CDR1 and CDR2 (germline): MGHRA, YSYEKL. The CDR3 length is 16 residues. cDNA encoding TCR beta was synthesized via 5'RACE template switching incorporating UMIs. TCRdb re-called the 5' RACE reads and gives one entry per CDR3 protein, without DNA. The table for this sample gives about 170,000 distinct CDR3 sequences. The origin of this receptor is a man aged 18 to 69 in good health. This rearrangement joins TRBV4-1 to TRBJ2-5. The sequenced sample was blood T cells: a sorted CD56 or NKG2C T cell subset, CD4+ or CD8+ T cells, or bulk PBMC T cells (not recorded which). CDR3 sequence: CASSQDDVRGQETQYF.